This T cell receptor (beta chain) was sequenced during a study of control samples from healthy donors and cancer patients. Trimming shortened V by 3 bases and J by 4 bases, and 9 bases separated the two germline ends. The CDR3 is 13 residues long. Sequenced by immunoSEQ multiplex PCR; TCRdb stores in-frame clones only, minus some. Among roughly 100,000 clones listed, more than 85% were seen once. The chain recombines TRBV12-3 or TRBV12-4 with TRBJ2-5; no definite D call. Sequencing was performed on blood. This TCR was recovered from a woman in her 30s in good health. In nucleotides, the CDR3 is TGTGCCAGCAGTTTCCCCCCTCGAGAGACCCAGTACTTC. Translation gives CASSFPPRETQYF.